This TCR beta chain was captured in a study of blood T cells in healthy people across ages. In germline, CDR1 is SGHVS, CDR2 FQNEAQ. The ends lost 2 bases at V and 10 bases at J; junction bases unmatched: 12. The CDR3 covers 16 residues. A second PCR, run for about 7 to 11 cycles, used a sample-barcoded 5' primer plus a J-beta primer mix. Each cDNA molecule was tagged by a template-switch adaptor that had 12 random nucleotides. TCRdb ran MiXCR on the 5' RACE reads and lists one entry per CDR3 protein. The sample lists about 800,000 distinct CDR3 sequences; roughly 60% were seen once. This clonotype was detected a few times.

The V gene is TRBV7-8, the J gene TRBJ2-1; TRBD2 matches 9 bases. What was sequenced was blood. This clonotype was obtained from a man under 40 in good health. The CDR3 nucleotides are TGTGCCAGCAGCTTAAGCAGCCTAGCGGGAACGAGGGAGCAGTTCTTC. It yields the protein CASSLSSLAGTREQFF.